Listed below are T cell receptor beta chains from one sample, sequenced in a study of cytomegalovirus exposure and HLA in healthy donors. Clones were read by immunoSEQ multiplex PCR, and TCRdb kept only the in-frame ones, dropping some. The listing contains more than 45,000 clones. The sequenced sample consisted of PBMCs. Source of these receptors: a male donor in good health and CMV-seronegative. CDR3s include the opening cysteine and the closing phenylalanine or tryptophan. A D gene is named only where the DNA matches it firmly.

d_call | j_call | v_call | cdr3_aa | cdr3_nt
. | TRBJ2-5 | TRBV7-3 | CASSLNGARGGTQYF | TGTGCCAGCAGCTTAAATGGGGCGAGGGGAGGGACCCAGTACTTC
. | TRBJ1-1 | TRBV28 | CASKPQANTEAFF | TGTGCCAGCAAACCCCAGGCGAACACTGAAGCTTTCTTT
TRBD1 | TRBJ2-3 | TRBV6-4 | CASSDGDRGHPWTDTQYF | TGTGCCAGCAGTGACGGGGACAGGGGGCATCCCTGGACAGATACGCAGTATTTT
. | TRBJ1-1 | TRBV25-1 | CASSESHRTRTEAFF | TGTGCCAGCAGTGAATCTCACAGAACCCGCACTGAAGCTTTCTTT
TRBD2 | TRBJ2-3 | TRBV5-4 | CASHSGGLPRTDTQYF | TGTGCCAGCCATAGCGGGGGGCTTCCACGCACAGATACGCAGTATTTT
TRBD1 | TRBJ2-3 | TRBV4-2 | CASSHNFRGQGGDTQYF | TGTGCCAGCAGCCACAACTTTAGGGGACAGGGGGGCGATACGCAGTATTTT
TRBD1 | TRBJ1-5 | TRBV30 | CAWEQGAGQPQHF | TGTGCCTGGGAACAGGGGGCTGGTCAGCCCCAGCATTTT
TRBD1 | TRBJ1-2 | TRBV7-9 | CASSLGSMGQPNYGYTF | TGTGCCAGCAGCTTAGGGAGCATGGGACAGCCTAACTATGGCTACACCTTC
TRBD2 | TRBJ2-3 | TRBV9 | CASSALPGRASTDTQYF | TGTGCCAGCAGCGCACTCCCCGGGAGGGCGAGCACAGATACGCAGTATTTT
TRBD1 | TRBJ1-3 | TRBV2 | CASSEFPGQPENTIYF | TGTGCCAGCAGTGAATTCCCGGGACAGCCGGAGAACACCATATATTTT
TRBD1 | TRBJ2-1 | TRBV19 | CASSGTGGDNEQFF | TGTGCCAGTTCCGGGACAGGGGGCGACAATGAGCAGTTCTTC
TRBD1 | TRBJ2-7 | TRBV5-1 | CASRPGTGYYEQYF | TGCGCCAGCCGGCCCGGGACAGGGTACTACGAGCAGTACTTC
. | TRBJ2-1 | TRBV30 | CAWSQGGEQFF | TGTGCCTGGAGCCAGGGTGGTGAGCAGTTCTTC
TRBD2 | TRBJ2-7 | TRBV10-3 | CAISEGLVYEQYF | TGTGCCATCAGTGAAGGACTAGTCTACGAGCAGTACTTC
. | TRBJ2-3 | TRBV4-1 | CASSQPKSETDTQYF | TGTGCCAGCAGCCAACCAAAGAGTGAAACAGATACGCAGTATTTT
. | TRBJ1-2 | TRBV30 | CAGSAAGVKSYGYTF | TGTGCCGGGAGTGCAGCAGGGGTTAAGTCCTATGGCTACACCTTC